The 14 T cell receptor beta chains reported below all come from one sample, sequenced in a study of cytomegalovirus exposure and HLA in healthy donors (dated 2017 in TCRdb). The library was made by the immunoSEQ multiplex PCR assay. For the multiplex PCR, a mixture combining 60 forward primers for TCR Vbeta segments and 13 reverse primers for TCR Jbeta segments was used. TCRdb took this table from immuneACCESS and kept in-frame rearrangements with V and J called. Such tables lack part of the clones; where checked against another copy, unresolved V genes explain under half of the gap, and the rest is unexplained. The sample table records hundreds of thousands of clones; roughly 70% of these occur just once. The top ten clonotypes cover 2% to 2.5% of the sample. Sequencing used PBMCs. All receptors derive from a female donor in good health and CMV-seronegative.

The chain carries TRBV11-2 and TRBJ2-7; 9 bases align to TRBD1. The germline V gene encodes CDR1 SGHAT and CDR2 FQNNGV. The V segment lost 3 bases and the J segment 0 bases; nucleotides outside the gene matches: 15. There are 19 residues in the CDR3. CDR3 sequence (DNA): TGTGCCAGCAGCTTGGGATTCTGGGGACAGGGTACTTTCTCCTACGAGCAGTACTTC. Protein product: CASSLGFWGQGTFSYEQYF. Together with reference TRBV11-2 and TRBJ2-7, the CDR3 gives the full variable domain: EAGVAQSPRYKIIEKRQSVAFWCNPISGHATLYWYQQILGQGPKLLIQFQNNGVVDDSQLPKDRFSAERLKGVDSTLKIQPAKLEDSAVYLCASSLGFWGQGTFSYEQYFGPGTRLTVT.

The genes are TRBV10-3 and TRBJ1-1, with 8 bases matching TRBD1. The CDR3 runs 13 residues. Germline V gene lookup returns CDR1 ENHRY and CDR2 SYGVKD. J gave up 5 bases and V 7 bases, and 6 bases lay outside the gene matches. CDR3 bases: TGTGCCATCAACACAGGGGGGGGGACTGAAGCTTTCTTT. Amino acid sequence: CAINTGGGTEAFF.

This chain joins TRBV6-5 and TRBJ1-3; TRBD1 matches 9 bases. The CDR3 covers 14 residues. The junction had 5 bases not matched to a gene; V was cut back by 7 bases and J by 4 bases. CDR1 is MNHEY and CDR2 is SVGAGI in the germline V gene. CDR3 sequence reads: CASMDRGAGNTIYF. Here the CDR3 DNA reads TGTGCCAGCATGGACAGGGGAGCGGGAAACACCATATATTTT.

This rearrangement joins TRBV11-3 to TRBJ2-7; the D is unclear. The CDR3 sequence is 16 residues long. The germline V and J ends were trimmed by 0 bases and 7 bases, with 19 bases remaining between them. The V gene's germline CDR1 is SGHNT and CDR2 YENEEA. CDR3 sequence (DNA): TGTGCCAGCAGCTTAGATTCAGGCGCAGGATCCTGGGAGCAGTACTTC. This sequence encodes CASSLDSGAGSWEQYF.

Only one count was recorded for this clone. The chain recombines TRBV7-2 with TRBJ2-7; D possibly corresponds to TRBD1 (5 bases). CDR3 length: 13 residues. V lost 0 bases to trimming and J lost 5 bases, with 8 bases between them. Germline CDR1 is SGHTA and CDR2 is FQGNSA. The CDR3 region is CASSLARRDEQYF. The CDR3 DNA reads TGTGCCAGCAGCTTAGCCCGCAGGGACGAGCAGTACTTC. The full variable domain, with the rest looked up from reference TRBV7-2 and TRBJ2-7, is GAGVSQSPSNKVTEKGKDVELRCDPISGHTALYWYRQSLGQGLEFLIYFQGNSAPDKSGLPSDRFSAERTGGSVSTLTIQRTQQEDSAVYLCASSLARRDEQYFGPGTRLTVT.

The CDR3 is CASSSGSTYEQYF. In DNA, the CDR3 is TGTGCCAGCAGTTCGGGTTCAACCTACGAGCAGTACTTC. The chain employs TRBV27 and TRBJ2-7; the D is unclear. The germline gives CDR1 MNHEY, CDR2 SMNVEV (reference sequence). This CDR3 comprises 13 residues. The V gene lost 4 bases and the J gene lost 2 bases, with 9 bases spanning the gap.

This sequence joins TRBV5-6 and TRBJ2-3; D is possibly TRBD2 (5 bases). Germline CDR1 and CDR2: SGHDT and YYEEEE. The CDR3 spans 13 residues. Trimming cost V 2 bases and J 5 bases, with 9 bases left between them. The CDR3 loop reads CASSFPRGDTQYF. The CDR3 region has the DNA TGTGCCAGCAGCTTCCCCCGGGGAGATACGCAGTATTTT.

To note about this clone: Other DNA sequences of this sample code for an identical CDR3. CDR3 sequence: CASSRQGREQYF. In DNA form, the CDR3 reads TGTGCCAGCAGCAGACAGGGGAGGGAGCAGTACTTC. The chain couples TRBV7-9 to TRBJ2-7, with 8 bases fitting TRBD1. CDR1 is SEHNR, CDR2 FQNEAQ, per germline (reference sequence). The ends lost 5 bases at V and 7 bases at J; junction bases unmatched: 4. The CDR3 consists of 12 residues.

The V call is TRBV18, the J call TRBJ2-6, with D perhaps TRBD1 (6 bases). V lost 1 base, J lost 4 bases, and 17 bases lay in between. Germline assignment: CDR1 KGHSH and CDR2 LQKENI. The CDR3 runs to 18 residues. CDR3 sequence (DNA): TGTGCCAGCTCACCACTAAGGGGGTTAGGATCCGGGGCCAACGTCCTGACTTTC. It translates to CASSPLRGLGSGANVLTF.

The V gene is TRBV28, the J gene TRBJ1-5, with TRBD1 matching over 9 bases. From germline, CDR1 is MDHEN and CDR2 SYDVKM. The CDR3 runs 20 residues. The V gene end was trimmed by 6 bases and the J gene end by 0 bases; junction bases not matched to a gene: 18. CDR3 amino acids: CASSSTRTGDPSYSNQPQHF. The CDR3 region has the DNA TGTGCCAGCAGCTCGACCCGGACAGGGGATCCCTCCTATAGCAATCAGCCCCAGCATTTT.

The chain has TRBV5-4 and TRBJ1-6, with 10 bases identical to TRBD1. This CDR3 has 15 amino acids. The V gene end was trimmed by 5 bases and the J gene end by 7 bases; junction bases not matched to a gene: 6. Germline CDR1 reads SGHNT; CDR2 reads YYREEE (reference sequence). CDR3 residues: CASRERGQGNSPLHF. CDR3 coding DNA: TGTGCCAGCAGAGAGAGGGGACAGGGGAATTCACCCCTCCACTTT.

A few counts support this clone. The DNA for the CDR3 is TGTGCCAGCAGTTATTCTTTGGGCGGGGGCGCTGGAAACACCATATATTTT. This translates into CASSYSLGGGAGNTIYF. V and J are TRBV28 and TRBJ1-3; perhaps TRBD1 as D (6 bases). Trimming shortened V by 4 bases and J by 2 bases, and 18 bases separated the two germline ends. The germline gives CDR1 MDHEN, CDR2 SYDVKM. There are 17 residues in the CDR3.

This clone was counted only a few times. CDR3 bases: TGTGCCATCAGAGGGGGCGGCCCCTACGAGCAGTACTTC. This codes for CAIRGGGPYEQYF. The chain couples TRBV10-3 to TRBJ2-7, with TRBD1 matching 7 bases. The V segment lost 6 bases and the J segment 2 bases; nucleotides outside the gene matches: 4. The germline CDR1 and CDR2 sequences are ENHRY and SYGVKD. The CDR3 loop spans 13 amino acids.

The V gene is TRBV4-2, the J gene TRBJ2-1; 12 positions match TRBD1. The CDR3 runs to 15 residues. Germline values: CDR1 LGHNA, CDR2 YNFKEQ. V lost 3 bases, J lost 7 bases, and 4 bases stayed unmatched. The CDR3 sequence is CASSQGQGARNEQFF. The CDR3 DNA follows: TGTGCCAGCAGCCAGGGACAGGGGGCGCGGAATGAGCAGTTCTTC.